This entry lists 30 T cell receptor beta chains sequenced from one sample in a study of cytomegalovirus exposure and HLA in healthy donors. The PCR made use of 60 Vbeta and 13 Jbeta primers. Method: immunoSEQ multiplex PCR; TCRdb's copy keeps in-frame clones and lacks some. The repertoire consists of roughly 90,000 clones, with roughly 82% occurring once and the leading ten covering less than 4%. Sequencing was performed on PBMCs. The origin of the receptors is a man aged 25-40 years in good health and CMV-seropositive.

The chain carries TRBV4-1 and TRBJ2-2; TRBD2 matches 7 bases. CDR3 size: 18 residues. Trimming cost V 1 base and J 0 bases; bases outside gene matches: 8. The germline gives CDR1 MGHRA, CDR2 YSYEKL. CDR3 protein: CASSQVQAGRANTGELFF. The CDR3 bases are TGCGCCAGCAGCCAAGTGCAGGCGGGGAGGGCGAACACCGGGGAGCTGTTTTTT.

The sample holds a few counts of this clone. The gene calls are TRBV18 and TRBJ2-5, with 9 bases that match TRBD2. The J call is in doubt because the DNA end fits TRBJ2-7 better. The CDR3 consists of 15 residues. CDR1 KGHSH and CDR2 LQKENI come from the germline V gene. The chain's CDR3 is CASSSTREGINEQYF. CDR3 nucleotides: TGTGCCAGCTCATCGACGCGGGAGGGAATAAACGAGCAGTACTTC.

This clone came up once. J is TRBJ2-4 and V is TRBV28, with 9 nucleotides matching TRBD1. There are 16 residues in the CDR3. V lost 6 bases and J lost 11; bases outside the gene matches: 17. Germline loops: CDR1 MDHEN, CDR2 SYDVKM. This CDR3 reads CASRSRDRAYGLVQYF. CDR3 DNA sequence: TGTGCCAGCAGAAGCCGGGACAGGGCCTATGGACTCGTTCAGTACTTC. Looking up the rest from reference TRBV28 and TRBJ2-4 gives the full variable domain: DVKVTQSSRYLVKRTGEKVFLECVQDMDHENMFWYRQDPGLGLRLIYFSYDVKMKEKGDIPEGYSVSREKKERFSLILESASTNQTSMYLCASRSRDRAYGLVQYFGAGTRLSVL.

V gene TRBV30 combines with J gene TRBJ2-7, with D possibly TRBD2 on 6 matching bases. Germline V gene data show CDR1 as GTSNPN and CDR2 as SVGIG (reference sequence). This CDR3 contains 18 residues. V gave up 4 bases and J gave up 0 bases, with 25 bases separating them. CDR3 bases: TGTGCCTGGAAAAGGCGGGGCCTAGGGACGTCGAGCTCCTACGAGCAGTACTTC. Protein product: CAWKRRGLGTSSSYEQYF.

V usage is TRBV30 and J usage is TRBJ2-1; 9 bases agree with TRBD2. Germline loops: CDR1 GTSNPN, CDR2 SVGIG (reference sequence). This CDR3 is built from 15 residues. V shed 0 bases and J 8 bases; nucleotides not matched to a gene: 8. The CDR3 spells CAWSVSLAGMYEQFF. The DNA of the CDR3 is TGTGCCTGGAGTGTGAGCCTAGCGGGAATGTATGAGCAGTTCTTC.

The CDR3 reads CAGGTGGFGLSNYGYTF. The CDR3 DNA sequence: TGTGCCGGAGGAACAGGGGGCTTTGGTTTGTCTAACTATGGCTACACCTTC. The chain joins TRBV28 to TRBJ1-2; 9 bases align to TRBD1. Per germline, CDR1 MDHEN and CDR2 SYDVKM. The V and J ends lost 11 bases and 0 bases, in that order; junction bases with no gene match: 16. The CDR3 has 17 amino acids.

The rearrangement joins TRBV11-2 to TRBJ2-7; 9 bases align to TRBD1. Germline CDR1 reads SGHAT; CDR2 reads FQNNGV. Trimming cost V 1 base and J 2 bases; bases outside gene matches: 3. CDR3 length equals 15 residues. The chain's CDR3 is CASSLVGTGTYEQYF. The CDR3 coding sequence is TGTGCCAGCAGCTTAGTAGGGACAGGGACCTACGAGCAGTACTTC.

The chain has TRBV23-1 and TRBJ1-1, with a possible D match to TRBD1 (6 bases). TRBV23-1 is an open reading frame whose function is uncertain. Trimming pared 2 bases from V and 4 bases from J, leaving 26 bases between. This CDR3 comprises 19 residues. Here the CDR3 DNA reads TGCGCCAGCAGTCAAGGAGAGGGGGGTCCGGGGGGCAGGGGCACTGAAGCTTTCTTT. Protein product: CASSQGEGGPGGRGTEAFF.

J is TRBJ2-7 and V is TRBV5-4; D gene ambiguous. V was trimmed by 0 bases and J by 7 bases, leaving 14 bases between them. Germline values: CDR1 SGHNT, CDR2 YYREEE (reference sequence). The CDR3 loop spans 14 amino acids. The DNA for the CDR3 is TGTGCCAGCAGCTTGGGTACTACAAGAAGGGAGCAGTACTTC. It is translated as CASSLGTTRREQYF.

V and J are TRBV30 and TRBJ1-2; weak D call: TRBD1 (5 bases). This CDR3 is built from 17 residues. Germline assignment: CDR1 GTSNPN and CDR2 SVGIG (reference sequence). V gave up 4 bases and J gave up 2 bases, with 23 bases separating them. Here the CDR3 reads CAWIHRQGHYSNYGYTF. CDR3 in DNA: TGTGCCTGGATACATAGGCAGGGTCATTACTCCAACTATGGCTACACCTTC.

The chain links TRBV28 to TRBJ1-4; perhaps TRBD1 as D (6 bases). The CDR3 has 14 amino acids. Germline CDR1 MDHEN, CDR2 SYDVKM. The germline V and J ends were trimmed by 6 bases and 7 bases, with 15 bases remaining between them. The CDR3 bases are TGTGCCAGCAGCCCTACAGGGATTAGTGAAAAACTGTTTTTT. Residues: CASSPTGISEKLFF.

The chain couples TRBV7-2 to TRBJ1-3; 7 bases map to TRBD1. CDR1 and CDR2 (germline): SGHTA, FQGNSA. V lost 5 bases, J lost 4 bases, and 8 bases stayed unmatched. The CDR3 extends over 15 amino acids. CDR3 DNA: TGTGCCAGCAGCCCAGGGGGGTCGGGGGGAAACACCATATATTTT. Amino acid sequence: CASSPGGSGGNTIYF. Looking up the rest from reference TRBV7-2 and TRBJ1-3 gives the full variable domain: GAGVSQSPSNKVTEKGKDVELRCDPISGHTALYWYRQSLGQGLEFLIYFQGNSAPDKSGLPSDRFSAERTGGSVSTLTIQRTQQEDSAVYLCASSPGGSGGNTIYFGEGSWLTVV.

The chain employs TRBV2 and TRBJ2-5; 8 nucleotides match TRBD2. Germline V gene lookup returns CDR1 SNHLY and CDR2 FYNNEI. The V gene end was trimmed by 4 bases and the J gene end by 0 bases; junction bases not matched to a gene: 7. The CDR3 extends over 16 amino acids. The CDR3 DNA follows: TGTGCCAGCAGTGTGGGCCTAGCGGGCAACCAAGAGACCCAGTACTTC. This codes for CASSVGLAGNQETQYF.

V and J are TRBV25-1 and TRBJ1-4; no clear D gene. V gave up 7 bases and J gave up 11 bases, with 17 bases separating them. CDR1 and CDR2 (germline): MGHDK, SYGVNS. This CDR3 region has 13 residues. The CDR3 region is CASMPPSGVKLFF. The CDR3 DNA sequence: TGTGCCAGCATGCCCCCGTCGGGAGTCAAACTGTTTTTT.

CDR3 bases: TGTGCTAGTGGTTTGTCCCCCATCCTAGCGGGAGGTCCCAATGAGCAGTTCTTC. It codes for CASGLSPILAGGPNEQFF. The rearrangement joins TRBV12-5 to TRBJ2-1; 11 bases match TRBD2. Germline V gene sequence: CDR1 LGHNT, CDR2 FRNRAP. The V segment lost 2 bases and the J segment 6 bases; nucleotides outside the gene matches: 12. The CDR3 extends over 18 amino acids.

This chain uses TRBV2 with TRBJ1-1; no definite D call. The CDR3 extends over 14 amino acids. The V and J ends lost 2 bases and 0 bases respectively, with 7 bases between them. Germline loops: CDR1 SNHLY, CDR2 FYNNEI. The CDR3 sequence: CASSELTVNTEAFF. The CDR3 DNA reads TGTGCCAGCAGTGAATTAACAGTGAACACTGAAGCTTTCTTT.

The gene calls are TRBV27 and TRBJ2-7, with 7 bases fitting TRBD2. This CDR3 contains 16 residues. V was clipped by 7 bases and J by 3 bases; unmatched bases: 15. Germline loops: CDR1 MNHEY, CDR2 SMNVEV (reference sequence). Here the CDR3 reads CASTQFGAGIDYEQYF. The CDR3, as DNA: TGTGCCAGCACCCAATTTGGAGCGGGAATCGACTACGAGCAGTACTTC.

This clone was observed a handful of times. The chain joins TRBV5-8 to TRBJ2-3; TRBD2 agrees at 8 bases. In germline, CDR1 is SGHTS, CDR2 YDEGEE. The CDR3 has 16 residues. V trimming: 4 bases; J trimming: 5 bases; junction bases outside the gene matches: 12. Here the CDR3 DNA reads TGTGCCAGCAGCAAGTCAGTACTGGCGGGAGGAGATACGCAGTATTTT. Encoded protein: CASSKSVLAGGDTQYF.

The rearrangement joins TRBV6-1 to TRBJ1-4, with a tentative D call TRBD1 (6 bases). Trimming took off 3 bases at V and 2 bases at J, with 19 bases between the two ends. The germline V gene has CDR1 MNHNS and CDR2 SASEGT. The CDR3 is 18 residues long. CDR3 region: CASSDVGGLIRTNEKLFF. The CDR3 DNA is TGTGCCAGCAGTGACGTCGGGGGGCTGATTAGGACTAATGAAAAACTGTTTTTT.

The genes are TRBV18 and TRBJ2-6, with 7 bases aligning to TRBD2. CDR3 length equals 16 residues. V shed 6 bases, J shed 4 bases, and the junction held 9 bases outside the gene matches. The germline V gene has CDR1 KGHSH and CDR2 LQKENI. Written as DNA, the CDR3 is TGTGCCAGCTCCCCTAGGGAGGGTTCGGGGGCCAACGTCCTGACTTTC. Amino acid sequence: CASSPREGSGANVLTF.

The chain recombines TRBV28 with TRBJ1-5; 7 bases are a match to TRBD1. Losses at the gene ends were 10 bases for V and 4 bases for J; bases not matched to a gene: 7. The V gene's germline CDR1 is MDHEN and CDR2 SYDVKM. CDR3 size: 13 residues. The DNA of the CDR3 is TGTGCCACCTGGGACAGCGTAAATCAGCCCCAGCATTTT. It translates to CATWDSVNQPQHF.

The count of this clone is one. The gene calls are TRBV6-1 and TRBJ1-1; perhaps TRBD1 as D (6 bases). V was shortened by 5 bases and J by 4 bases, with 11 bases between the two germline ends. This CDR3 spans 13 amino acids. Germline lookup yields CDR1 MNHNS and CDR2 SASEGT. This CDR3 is CASSRDIGTEAFF. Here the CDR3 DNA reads TGTGCCAGCAGTCGGGACATCGGCACTGAAGCTTTCTTT.

The CDR3 DNA follows: TGTGCCAGCTCACCAGGGGGGGCGGTCGACCAGCCCCAGCATTTT. Translating gives CASSPGGAVDQPQHF. The chain carries TRBV18 and TRBJ1-5, with a weak D call TRBD1 (6 bases). Trimming left V 2 bases short and J 7 bases short, with 15 bases between. Germline V gene sequence: CDR1 KGHSH, CDR2 LQKENI. The CDR3 spans 15 residues.

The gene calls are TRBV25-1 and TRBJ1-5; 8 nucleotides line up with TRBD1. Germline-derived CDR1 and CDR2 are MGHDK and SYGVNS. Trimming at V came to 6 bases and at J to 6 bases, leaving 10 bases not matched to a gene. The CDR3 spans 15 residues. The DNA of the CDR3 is TGTGCCAGCAGCCAGACAGGGGTCGAAAGTCAGCCCCAGCATTTT. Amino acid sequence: CASSQTGVESQPQHF.

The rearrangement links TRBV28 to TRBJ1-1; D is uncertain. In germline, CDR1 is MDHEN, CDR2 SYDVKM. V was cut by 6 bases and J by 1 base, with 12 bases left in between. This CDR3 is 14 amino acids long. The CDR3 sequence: CASRLSGPNTEAFF. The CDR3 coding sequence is TGTGCCAGCAGGTTGAGCGGGCCGAACACTGAAGCTTTCTTT. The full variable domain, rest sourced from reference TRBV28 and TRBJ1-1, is DVKVTQSSRYLVKRTGEKVFLECVQDMDHENMFWYRQDPGLGLRLIYFSYDVKMKEKGDIPEGYSVSREKKERFSLILESASTNQTSMYLCASRLSGPNTEAFFGQGTRLTVV.

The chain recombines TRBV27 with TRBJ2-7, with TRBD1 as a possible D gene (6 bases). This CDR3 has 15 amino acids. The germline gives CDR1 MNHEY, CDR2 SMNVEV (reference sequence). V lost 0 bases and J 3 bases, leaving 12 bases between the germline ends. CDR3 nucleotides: TGTGCCAGCAGTTTATCGATGGACAGTGTCTACGAGCAGTACTTC. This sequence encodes CASSLSMDSVYEQYF.

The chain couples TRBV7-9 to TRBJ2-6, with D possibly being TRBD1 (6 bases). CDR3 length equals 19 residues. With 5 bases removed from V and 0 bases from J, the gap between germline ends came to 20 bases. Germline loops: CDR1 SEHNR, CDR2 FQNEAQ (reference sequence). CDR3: CASSRRQAIVFSGANVLTF. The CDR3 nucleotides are TGTGCCAGCAGCCGGCGACAGGCTATTGTATTCTCTGGGGCCAACGTCCTGACTTTC. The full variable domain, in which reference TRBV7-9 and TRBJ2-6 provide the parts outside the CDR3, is DTGVSQNPRHKITKRGQNVTFRCDPISEHNRLYWYRQTLGQGPEFLTYFQNEAQLEKSRLLSDRFSAERPKGSFSTLEIQRTEQGDSAMYLCASSRRQAIVFSGANVLTFGAGSRLTVL.

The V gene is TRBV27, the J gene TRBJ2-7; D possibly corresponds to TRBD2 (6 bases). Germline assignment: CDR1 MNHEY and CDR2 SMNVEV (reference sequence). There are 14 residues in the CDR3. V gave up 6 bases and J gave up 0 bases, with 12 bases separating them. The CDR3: CASRPGLPSYEQYF. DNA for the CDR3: TGTGCCAGCAGACCGGGACTCCCCTCCTACGAGCAGTACTTC.

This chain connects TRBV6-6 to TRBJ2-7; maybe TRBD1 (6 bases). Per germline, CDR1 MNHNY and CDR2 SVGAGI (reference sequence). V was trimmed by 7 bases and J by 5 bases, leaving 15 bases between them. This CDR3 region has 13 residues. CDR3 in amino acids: CASMVRTGHEQYF. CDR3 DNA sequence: TGTGCCAGCATGGTACGAACAGGGCACGAGCAGTACTTC.

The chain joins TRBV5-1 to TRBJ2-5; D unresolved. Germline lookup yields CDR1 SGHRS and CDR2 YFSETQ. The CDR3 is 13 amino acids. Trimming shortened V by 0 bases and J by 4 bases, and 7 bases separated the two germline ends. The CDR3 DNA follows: TGCGCCAGCAGCTTGGGATGGCTAGAGACCCAGTACTTC. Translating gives CASSLGWLETQYF.